This T cell receptor (beta chain) came from a study of cytomegalovirus exposure and HLA in healthy donors. Libraries were prepared by immunoSEQ multiplex PCR; TCRdb keeps only in-frame clonotypes and omits some of them. Found here are over 45,000 clones, 85% to 95% of them singletons; the top ten hold about 1%. Study-wide results and limits: Rare TCR sequences dominated, though some public TCRs recurred in many donors. The CMV antigen specificity of a few CMV-associated chains was confirmed through in vitro analysis. According to a subsequent analysis, TCR clusters identified in the first cohort showed a tendency to co-occur across the approximately 120 validation repertoires.

The germline V gene encodes CDR1 SGDLS and CDR2 YYNGEE. The length of the CDR3 is 14 residues. Trimming took off 0 bases at V and 3 bases at J, with 9 bases between the two ends. Regarding this clone: Its specificity is unknown.

The sequence was collected from a man younger than 30 in good health and CMV-seronegative. Sample: PBMCs. The chain recombines TRBV9 with TRBJ1-1; unclear D gene. CDR3 loop: CASSVDFRDTEAFF. The CDR3 nucleotides are TGTGCCAGCAGCGTAGATTTCCGAGACACTGAAGCTTTCTTT.